The source of this TCR beta chain is a study of regulatory dendritic cells for organ transplantation. Study-level results: Naive T cells showed high diversity, memory cells less, memory CD8+ least. Mature dendritic cells appeared to drive more memory CD8+ clonal expansion than regulatory ones.

Sequenced by immunoSEQ multiplex PCR; TCRdb stores in-frame clones only, minus some. Seen here are about 28,000 clones, under 90% observed once, and the top ten hold around 0.4%. The CDR3 is 13 residues long. With 5 bases removed from V and 6 bases from J, the gap between germline ends came to 14 bases. Germline V lookup: CDR1 SGHVS, CDR2 FNYEAQ. As regards this clone: What it binds is not known.

This clonotype was obtained from a human donor in good health. The chain is built from TRBV7-6 and TRBJ2-7, with D uncertain. Sequenced sample: naive CD8+ T cells from blood. Subset denoted: CD45RA+ naive T cells. CDR3 sequence (DNA): TGTGCCAGCAGCCTAAACCTATCCCCCGAGCAGTACTTC. As protein: CASSLNLSPEQYF.